Listed below are T cell receptor beta chains from one sample, sequenced in a study of beta chain features in type 1 diabetes. Clones were sequenced by immunoSEQ multiplex PCR, and TCRdb holds only the in-frame ones, with some missing. The data show fewer than 250,000 clones, 9.6% seen once. Sequencing used naive CD4+ T cells from blood. The receptors shown here come from a woman younger than 35 in good health. CDR3s include the opening cysteine and the closing phenylalanine or tryptophan. A D gene is named only where the DNA matches it firmly. Some rows have no size entry. The others give once, few or many, or a class for an expanded clone.

abundance: few
v_gene: TRBV2
j_gene: TRBJ2-2
d_gene: -
CDR3nt: TGTGCCAGCAACAGGGTGGCCGGGGAGCTGTTTTTT
CDR3aa: CASNRVAGELFF

abundance: -
v_gene: TRBV7-2
j_gene: TRBJ1-5
d_gene: -
CDR3nt: TGTGCCAGCAGCGTTAGATATGGCAATCAGCCCCAGCATTTT
CDR3aa: CASSVRYGNQPQHF

abundance: many
v_gene: TRBV7-2
j_gene: TRBJ2-1
d_gene: TRBD2
CDR3nt: TGTGCCAGCACTACTAGCGGGTCATACAATGAGCAGTTCTTC
CDR3aa: CASTTSGSYNEQFF

abundance: few
v_gene: TRBV27
j_gene: TRBJ2-3
d_gene: -
CDR3nt: TGTGCCAGCAGGTGGGGGAGCACGGGGGATAGCACAGATACGCAGTATTTT
CDR3aa: CASRWGSTGDSTDTQYF

abundance: few
v_gene: TRBV2
j_gene: TRBJ2-1
d_gene: -
CDR3nt: TGTGCCAGCAATGGTCGGGATCTCCACAATGAGCAGTTCTTC
CDR3aa: CASNGRDLHNEQFF

abundance: few
v_gene: TRBV15
j_gene: TRBJ1-3
d_gene: TRBD1
CDR3nt: TGTGCCACCAGCAGGGACAGGGCTGGAAACACCATATATTTT
CDR3aa: CATSRDRAGNTIYF

abundance: few
v_gene: TRBV11-2
j_gene: TRBJ2-3
d_gene: TRBD1
CDR3nt: TGTGCCAGCAGGCTGGGACACAGGGGTGAGACAGATACGCAGTATTTT
CDR3aa: CASRLGHRGETDTQYF

abundance: -
v_gene: TRBV10-3
j_gene: TRBJ1-5
d_gene: TRBD1
CDR3nt: TGTGCCATCAGTGCCGGGACAGGGGGCGGACTGGGCAATCAGCCCCAGCATTTT
CDR3aa: CAISAGTGGGLGNQPQHF

abundance: few
v_gene: TRBV5-1
j_gene: TRBJ2-3
d_gene: TRBD2
CDR3nt: TGCGCCAGCAGCTTGGGGGGACTAGCGGGCGACACAGATACGCAGTATTTT
CDR3aa: CASSLGGLAGDTDTQYF

abundance: -
v_gene: TRBV6-6
j_gene: TRBJ1-4
d_gene: -
CDR3nt: TGTGCCAGCAGCCAGTCACAGGCCGAAAAACTGTTTTTT
CDR3aa: CASSQSQAEKLFF

abundance: -
v_gene: TRBV5-1
j_gene: TRBJ2-7
d_gene: TRBD2
CDR3nt: TGCGCCAGCAGCCCGTTGCGGGAGGGCCACATCGAGCAGTACTTC
CDR3aa: CASSPLREGHIEQYF

abundance: -
v_gene: TRBV2
j_gene: TRBJ1-4
d_gene: -
CDR3nt: TGTGCCAGCAGTGAACGGGGTTGGAATGAAAAACTGTTTTTT
CDR3aa: CASSERGWNEKLFF

abundance: -
v_gene: TRBV27
j_gene: TRBJ1-2
d_gene: TRBD1
CDR3nt: TGTGCCAGCAGCACCCGGGGGACAGGGGAGGGCCTTTTGGGTGGCTACACCTTC
CDR3aa: CASSTRGTGEGLLGGYTF

abundance: few
v_gene: TRBV19
j_gene: TRBJ1-5
d_gene: TRBD1
CDR3nt: TGTGCCAGTAGCCATGACGGGAGGGGGCACCAGCCCCAGCATTTT
CDR3aa: CASSHDGRGHQPQHF

abundance: few
v_gene: TRBV10-3
j_gene: TRBJ1-1
d_gene: -
CDR3nt: TGTGCCATCAGTGAACAGGGTAACACTGAAGCTTTCTTT
CDR3aa: CAISEQGNTEAFF

abundance: few
v_gene: TRBV4-2
j_gene: TRBJ2-5
d_gene: -
CDR3nt: TGTGCCAGCAGCCCGGGAGAAGGAGGTAGAAAAGAGACCCAGTACTTC
CDR3aa: CASSPGEGGRKETQYF

abundance: few
v_gene: TRBV27
j_gene: TRBJ2-5
d_gene: TRBD2
CDR3nt: TGTGCCAGCAGTTCGGGACTAGCGGGAAGGTGGGGACAAGAGACCCAGTACTTC
CDR3aa: CASSSGLAGRWGQETQYF

abundance: few
v_gene: TRBV9
j_gene: TRBJ2-1
d_gene: -
CDR3nt: TGTGCCAGCAGCGACGGGGGGCACAATGAGCAGTTCTTC
CDR3aa: CASSDGGHNEQFF

abundance: few
v_gene: TRBV11-3
j_gene: TRBJ2-1
d_gene: -
CDR3nt: TGTGCCAGCAGCTCCGGGAGCCAGCAGTTCTTC
CDR3aa: CASSSGSQQFF

abundance: -
v_gene: TRBV4-1
j_gene: TRBJ2-3
d_gene: TRBD2
CDR3nt: TGCGCCAGCAGCCAAGAGACACTAGCGGGAGGAGACACGCAGTATTTT
CDR3aa: CASSQETLAGGDTQYF

abundance: -
v_gene: TRBV18
j_gene: TRBJ2-7
d_gene: TRBD1
CDR3nt: TGTGCCAGCTCACCAGGGACAGGGCAACTATACGAGCAGTACTTC
CDR3aa: CASSPGTGQLYEQYF

abundance: many
v_gene: TRBV4-1
j_gene: TRBJ2-5
d_gene: -
CDR3nt: TGCGCCAGCAGCCAAGCAGGGAAAGGAGAGACCCAGTACTTC
CDR3aa: CASSQAGKGETQYF

abundance: -
v_gene: TRBV2
j_gene: TRBJ1-1
d_gene: TRBD1
CDR3nt: TGTGCCAGCAGAGGGACAGGGGACGCTTTCTTT
CDR3aa: CASRGTGDAFF

abundance: -
v_gene: TRBV6-1
j_gene: TRBJ2-7
d_gene: -
CDR3nt: TGTGCCAGCAGTGAAGTGGTCAGCTCCTACGAGCAGTACTTC
CDR3aa: CASSEVVSSYEQYF

abundance: -
v_gene: TRBV7-2
j_gene: TRBJ1-5
d_gene: -
CDR3nt: TGTGCCAGCAGCTTGGCAGGGAGGGAGCCCCAGCATTTT
CDR3aa: CASSLAGREPQHF

abundance: -
v_gene: TRBV5-4
j_gene: TRBJ2-7
d_gene: -
CDR3nt: TGTGCCAGCAGCGCGCACGGGTCCCCCGAGCAGTACTTC
CDR3aa: CASSAHGSPEQYF

abundance: few
v_gene: TRBV5-6
j_gene: TRBJ2-7
d_gene: TRBD1
CDR3nt: TGTGCCAGCAGCTACCGGGACAGATCCTACGAGCAGTACTTC
CDR3aa: CASSYRDRSYEQYF

abundance: few
v_gene: TRBV30
j_gene: TRBJ2-7
d_gene: -
CDR3nt: TGTGCCTGGAGTGTTTCCCGGGGGAAGGCCGAGCAGTACTTC
CDR3aa: CAWSVSRGKAEQYF

abundance: -
v_gene: TRBV30
j_gene: TRBJ1-5
d_gene: TRBD1
CDR3nt: TGTGCCTGGGACAGGGATGGCAATCAGCCCCAGCATTTT
CDR3aa: CAWDRDGNQPQHF

abundance: -
v_gene: TRBV5-6
j_gene: TRBJ1-2
d_gene: -
CDR3nt: TGTGCCAGCAGCTTGTACAGGGTCCCTCGATATGGCTACACCTTC
CDR3aa: CASSLYRVPRYGYTF

abundance: few
v_gene: TRBV6-1
j_gene: TRBJ2-2
d_gene: -
CDR3nt: TGTGCCAGCCAGACAGTGGGCGGGGAGCTGTTTTTT
CDR3aa: CASQTVGGELFF

abundance: few
v_gene: TRBV30
j_gene: TRBJ1-1
d_gene: -
CDR3nt: TGTGCCTGGAGCGGGACTAACACTGAAGCTTTCTTT
CDR3aa: CAWSGTNTEAFF

abundance: -
v_gene: TRBV20-1
j_gene: TRBJ2-1
d_gene: -
CDR3nt: TGCAGTGCTAAGGGGCCGGTTGAGCAGTTCTTC
CDR3aa: CSAKGPVEQFF

abundance: -
v_gene: TRBV5-1
j_gene: TRBJ1-1
d_gene: TRBD1
CDR3nt: TGCGCCAGCAATACAGGGGGCGGCACTGAAGCTTTCTTT
CDR3aa: CASNTGGGTEAFF

abundance: few
v_gene: TRBV19
j_gene: TRBJ2-2
d_gene: TRBD2
CDR3nt: TGTGCCAGCCGGGAGGGCTCTAGGACCGGGGAGCTGTTTTTT
CDR3aa: CASREGSRTGELFF

abundance: many
v_gene: TRBV30
j_gene: TRBJ1-2
d_gene: TRBD1
CDR3nt: TGTGCCTGGTCGGGACAGAACTATGGCTACACCTTC
CDR3aa: CAWSGQNYGYTF

abundance: few
v_gene: TRBV2
j_gene: TRBJ1-1
d_gene: -
CDR3nt: TGTGCCAGCAGTACCACCAGGGCATTGAACACTGAAGCTTTCTTT
CDR3aa: CASSTTRALNTEAFF

abundance: -
v_gene: TRBV5-4
j_gene: TRBJ2-3
d_gene: -
CDR3nt: TGTGCCAGCAGCCCCACGGGGGTTAGGACAGATACGCAGTATTTT
CDR3aa: CASSPTGVRTDTQYF

abundance: -
v_gene: TRBV19
j_gene: TRBJ2-7
d_gene: TRBD1
CDR3nt: TGTGCCAGTAGTATGGGACAGGGATCCTCCTACGAGCAGTACTTC
CDR3aa: CASSMGQGSSYEQYF

abundance: few
v_gene: TRBV7-9
j_gene: TRBJ2-1
d_gene: TRBD1
CDR3nt: TGTGCCAGCAGCGAAGGGTCGGGACAGGGGAACAATGAGCAGTTCTTC
CDR3aa: CASSEGSGQGNNEQFF

abundance: few
v_gene: TRBV5-4
j_gene: TRBJ2-7
d_gene: TRBD1
CDR3nt: TGTGCCAGCAGCCCACGGACAGGCCCCTACGAGCAGTACTTC
CDR3aa: CASSPRTGPYEQYF